The 5 T cell receptor beta chains reported below all come from one sample, sequenced in a study of blood T cell repertoires in COVID-19. TCRdb's table, derived via immunoSEQ multiplex PCR, lists solely in-frame clones and lacks some. The repertoire holds about 210,000 clones, about 91% seen once, with around 1.5% in the top ten. Material: peripheral blood. Receptors originate from a man younger than 35 with active or convalescent COVID-19.

V is TRBV10-3 and J is TRBJ1-3, with 7 bases that match TRBD1. Germline V gives CDR1 ENHRY, CDR2 SYGVKD. The CDR3 has 15 amino acids. J lost 8 bases, V lost 3 bases, and 10 bases had no gene match. CDR3 amino acids: CAISDGTAMLDTIYF. Here the CDR3 DNA reads TGTGCCATCAGTGACGGGACAGCCATGCTCGACACCATATATTTT.

J is TRBJ2-7 and V is TRBV5-4; 7 positions agree with TRBD2. In germline, CDR1 is SGHNT, CDR2 YYREEE (reference sequence). The CDR3 length is 16 residues. V lost 4 bases and J lost 0; bases outside the gene matches: 10. The CDR3 region is CASSPAGPEYSYEQYF. CDR3 DNA sequence: TGTGCCAGCAGCCCAGCGGGACCGGAATACTCCTACGAGCAGTACTTC.

This chain joins TRBV29-1 and TRBJ2-7; D might be TRBD1 (6 bases). The CDR3 covers 13 residues. The germline CDR1 and CDR2 sequences are SQVTM and ANQGSEA. V lost 0 bases and J 6 bases, leaving 12 bases between the germline ends. The CDR3 spells CSVEDRRGGEQYF. For the CDR3, the DNA is TGCAGCGTTGAAGATAGGCGAGGGGGCGAGCAGTACTTC.

The V gene is TRBV5-4, the J gene TRBJ2-7, with 11 bases fitting TRBD1. Per the germline V gene, CDR1 is SGHNT and CDR2 is YYREEE (reference sequence). The CDR3 spans 17 residues. The junction had 12 bases not matched to a gene; V was cut back by 4 bases and J by 3 bases. CDR3: CASSKGSGTGGRYEQYF. The CDR3 nucleotides are TGTGCCAGCAGCAAAGGATCCGGGACAGGGGGTCGCTACGAGCAGTACTTC.

The chain's CDR3 is CASSLEGSTEAFF. The DNA of the CDR3 is TGTGCCAGCAGCTTGGAAGGGAGCACTGAAGCTTTCTTT. The V gene is TRBV5-4, the J gene TRBJ1-1; D gene unclear. Germline-derived CDR1 and CDR2 are SGHNT and YYREEE (reference sequence). The CDR3 is 13 amino acids. Trimming stripped 0 bases from V and 4 bases from J, with 7 bases between.